This T cell receptor (beta chain) was recovered during a study of T cell responses to AZD1222 COVID-19 vaccine (dated by TCRdb to about 2021). For context, the study as a whole: A total of about 240 trial participants underwent TCR sequencing, of whom around 200 received two doses of AZD1222 and some 25 received two doses of the MenACWY control vaccine. Enrollment into the trials was organized by age into subgroups of 18-55, 56-69 and 70-plus years, and those subgroups contained around 150, 28 and 57 TCR-sequenced participants, respectively.

The CDR3 regions of human TCRbeta chains were analyzed by immunosequencing. The authors' pipeline ran thus. Repertoire TCRs were matched against a reference library of SARS-CoV-2-specific TCRs generated with the MIRA antigen-specificity platform. Breadth was defined as the fraction of unique TCRs that were SARS-CoV-2-associated. Depth was defined as the fraction of total T cells that were SARS-CoV-2-associated. Each spike-specific TCR was assigned to its reactive spike region and to a CD4 or CD8 class using the MIRA data. Log10-transformed breadth and depth values were compared by one-way ANOVA with Sidak's multiple comparisons tests. TCRdb obtained this table from immuneACCESS and retained in-frame rearrangements with V and J assigned. These tables miss some clones; where compared with another copy, unresolved V genes account for less than half of the shortfall, and the remainder is unexplained. V and J calls and clone size are as listed in that table; D and trimming were resolved from the DNA. For this sample there are some 170,000 clones; around 89% appear just once. Jointly, the top ten make up 3.5% to 4.5% of the sample.

Paper-wide results and their limitations: A significant rise in spike-specific TCR breadth and depth was observed after two AZD1222 doses relative to day 0 and relative to MenACWY recipients. Participants were mostly white British and included more females than males, and it was suggested by the authors that clonal diversity may have been underestimated. Because no day 14 peak-response samples were available, repertoires were characterized only after the peak T cell response. Conclusions about previously exposed vaccinees are limited because only a handful of AZD1222 recipients were SARS-CoV-2 seropositive at baseline. The whole spike protein was spanned by vaccine-associated CD4 TCRs, and dominant responses were seen in regions 160-218 and 743-854. In the small 56-69-year group, the increase in depth fell short of significance, most likely because of low power. Nearly half of unique spike-specific TCRs reportedly recognized epitopes outside regions mutated in the B.1.351 and B.1.1.7 variants.

The V end gives up 4 bases and the J end 5 bases, leaving 4 bases in the junction not matched to a gene. The CDR3 runs 14 residues from the cysteine to the phenylalanine. Only the CDR3 DNA is retained, 42 bases long and in frame from the first base. For CDR1 and CDR2, the germline V gene lists KGHSH and LQKENI. This specimen's time point label, per the study, means: about 28 days (+/-7) after the second vaccine dose. The treatment or condition label on this specimen signifies: meningococcal conjugate vaccine given as trial control. Samples from vaccinated people were obtained from the UK trials COV001 and COV002, which included a single-blind randomized controlled phase 2/3 trial of AZD1222 (ChAdOx1 nCoV-19) in healthy adults. Trial participant PBMC samples were collected at day 0 and day 28 after the second dose for TCRbeta chain sequencing. In regard to this clone: Its binding antigen is unknown. No base quality values were provided; no much bigger clone lies one nucleotide off.

This clonotype was obtained from an adult who received the MenACWY meningococcal vaccine as a control. Sequencing used peripheral blood, obtained 28 days after the second dose of the MenACWY control vaccine. Recombination linked TRBV18 to TRBJ2-3, with 9 middle bases fitting TRBD1. The CDR3 region reads CASSLLTGGDTQYF. The nucleotide sequence is given as TGTGCCAGCTCACTACTGACAGGGGGAGATACGCAGTATTTT.